A single sample gave rise to the 14 T cell receptor beta chains below, sequenced in a study of long-term antiretroviral therapy in people with HIV. With survey level as its setting, the immunoSEQ assay was v3.0. Profiling relied on immunoSEQ multiplex PCR, and the TCRdb table lists in-frame clones only, not all of them. This sample has roughly 16,000 clones; roughly three quarters occur once, and the top ten carry 10% to 11%. The sample was unsorted PBMCs, taken 2.3 years after starting antiretroviral therapy. The receptors here all came from a woman aged 40 to 55 with HIV.

The chain carries TRBV10-3 and TRBJ2-7; 9 bases are a match to TRBD1. The CDR3 has 14 residues. Germline assignment: CDR1 ENHRY and CDR2 SYGVKD. Trimming removed 5 bases from V and 6 bases from J; junction bases left unmatched: 8. The CDR3 nucleotides read TGTGCCATCAGTACCGGGACAGGGCTCTCCGAGCAGTACTTC. This encodes CAISTGTGLSEQYF.

V is TRBV18 and J is TRBJ2-5; D is uncertain. V dropped 3 bases and J dropped 4 bases, with 9 bases sitting between them. The germline V gene encodes CDR1 KGHSH and CDR2 LQKENI. The CDR3 is 13 amino acids. The DNA for the CDR3 is TGTGCCAGCTCACCCCCTCCCGGAGAGACCCAGTACTTC. This gives the protein CASSPPPGETQYF.

The chain employs TRBV7-2 and TRBJ2-1; TRBD2 matches at 10 bases. The CDR3 is 15 residues long. V lost 5 bases and J lost 3; bases outside the gene matches: 4. Germline CDR1 reads SGHTA; CDR2 reads FQGNSA. This chain's CDR3 is CASSALAGIYNEQFF. The CDR3 DNA reads as TGTGCCAGCAGCGCACTAGCGGGGATCTACAATGAGCAGTTCTTC.

The chain is built from TRBV5-5 and TRBJ2-7; 8 bases agree with TRBD2. CDR1 SGHKS and CDR2 YYEKEE come from the germline V gene (reference sequence). V dropped 2 bases and J dropped 2; count of bases not matched to a gene: 3. The CDR3 has 14 amino acids. The CDR3 DNA reads TGTGCCAGCAGCTTTGCGGGGGGAACCTACGAGCAGTACTTC. It codes for CASSFAGGTYEQYF. Looking up the rest from reference TRBV5-5 and TRBJ2-7 gives the full variable domain: DAGVTQSPTHLIKTRGQQVTLRCSPISGHKSVSWYQQVLGQGPQFIFQYYEKEERGRGNFPDRFSARQFPNYSSELNVNALLLGDSALYLCASSFAGGTYEQYFGPGTRLTVT.

The chain joins TRBV27 to TRBJ2-2, with 14 positions matching TRBD2. The CDR3 contains 17 residues. Trimming at V came to 6 bases and at J to 5 bases, leaving 8 bases not matched to a gene. Germline assignment: CDR1 MNHEY and CDR2 SMNVEV (reference sequence). The CDR3 DNA is TGTGCCAGCAGAGTCGGACTAGCGGGAGGTGTTACCGGGGAGCTGTTTTTT. This codes for CASRVGLAGGVTGELFF.

The chain uses TRBV19 and TRBJ1-2; D ambiguous. The CDR3 runs 13 residues. Trimming removed 1 base from V and 8 bases from J, with 11 bases in between. From germline, CDR1 is LNHDA and CDR2 SQIVND (reference sequence). CDR3: CASSIGRYGGYTF. For the CDR3, the DNA is TGTGCCAGTAGTATAGGCCGGTATGGCGGCTACACCTTC. Filled out from reference TRBV19 and TRBJ1-2, the complete variable domain reads DGGITQSPKYLFRKEGQNVTLSCEQNLNHDAMYWYRQDPGQGLRLIYYSQIVNDFQKGDIAEGYSVSREKKESFPLTVTSAQKNPTAFYLCASSIGRYGGYTFGSGTRLTVV.

The chain couples TRBV7-8 to TRBJ2-1; TRBD2 might be the D (6 bases). V lost 5 bases and J 0 bases, leaving 11 bases between the germline ends. This CDR3 contains 15 residues. Per germline, CDR1 SGHVS and CDR2 FQNEAQ. CDR3 sequence: CASSPRDFSYNEQFF. The CDR3, as DNA: TGTGCCAGCAGCCCAAGGGACTTCTCCTACAATGAGCAGTTCTTC.

The chain is built from TRBV6-1 and TRBJ2-1; D remains ambiguous. This CDR3 is 17 amino acids long. The V and J ends lost 3 bases and 0 bases respectively, with 15 bases between them. The germline V gene encodes CDR1 MNHNS and CDR2 SASEGT. The CDR3 DNA sequence: TGTGCCAGCAGTGATAGGACGGCTAAGAGCTCCTACAATGAGCAGTTCTTC. It yields the protein CASSDRTAKSSYNEQFF.

This chain joins TRBV4-2 and TRBJ2-1; maybe TRBD2 (6 bases). V dropped 5 bases and J dropped 9 bases, with 17 bases sitting between them. CDR1 is LGHNA and CDR2 is YNFKEQ in the germline V gene. The CDR3 consists of 14 residues. The CDR3 region is CASSYAGLLVEQFF. CDR3 sequence (DNA): TGTGCCAGCAGCTACGCGGGACTCCTTGTTGAGCAGTTCTTC.

This chain connects TRBV9 to TRBJ1-1; D is unresolved. The V gene's germline CDR1 is SGDLS and CDR2 YYNGEE. This CDR3 region has 13 residues. V lost 3 bases, J lost 0 bases, and 6 bases lay in between. Here the CDR3 reads CASSEDLNTEAFF. The CDR3 bases are TGTGCCAGCAGCGAGGATCTGAACACTGAAGCTTTCTTT.

CDR3 sequence (DNA): TGCGCCAGCAGCTTGCTCGGCTACAATGAGCAGTTCTTC. Translation gives CASSLLGYNEQFF. The chain is built from TRBV5-1 and TRBJ2-1; D gene ambiguous. V was clipped by 1 base and J by 3 bases, with 5 bases between them. There are 13 residues in the CDR3. Germline V gene sequence: CDR1 SGHRS, CDR2 YFSETQ. Looking up the rest from reference TRBV5-1 and TRBJ2-1 gives the full variable domain: KAGVTQTPRYLIKTRGQQVTLSCSPISGHRSVSWYQQTPGQGLQFLFEYFSETQRNKGNFPGRFSGRQFSNSRSEMNVSTLELGDSALYLCASSLLGYNEQFFGPGTRLTVL.

V is TRBV6-5 and J is TRBJ2-7; D is ambiguous. V was clipped by 0 bases and J by 2 bases, with 8 bases between them. The CDR3 spans 14 residues. CDR1 and CDR2 (germline): MNHEY, SVGAGI. The CDR3: CASSYSGPPYEQYF. As DNA, the CDR3 is TGTGCCAGCAGTTACTCGGGCCCTCCCTACGAGCAGTACTTC.

The V call is TRBV2, the J call TRBJ2-1; D may be TRBD2 (7 bases). The CDR3 consists of 16 residues. V lost 6 bases and J 0 bases, leaving 15 bases between the germline ends. CDR1 and CDR2 (germline): SNHLY, FYNNEI. The CDR3 spells CASRGRGVTSYNEQFF. CDR3 DNA sequence: TGTGCCAGCAGGGGGAGGGGGGTTACCTCCTACAATGAGCAGTTCTTC.

This chain uses TRBV18 with TRBJ1-1, with TRBD1 identical over 7 bases. V shed 6 bases and J 5 bases; nucleotides not matched to a gene: 12. Germline V gene lookup returns CDR1 KGHSH and CDR2 LQKENI. The CDR3 runs to 15 residues. This CDR3 is CASSTGVGVRTEAFF. In nucleotides, the CDR3 is TGTGCCAGCTCCACAGGGGTTGGGGTTCGGACTGAAGCTTTCTTT.